The 23 T cell receptor beta chains reported below all come from one sample, sequenced in a study of blood T cell repertoires in COVID-19. Assay: immunoSEQ multiplex PCR; the TCRdb copy retains only in-frame clones and omits some. In the table there are 66,000 or so clones, about 82% of which are singletons. The source material was peripheral blood. The receptors were gathered from a man aged 45-65 years with active COVID-19.

As regards this clone: Other DNA sequences in the sample encode the same CDR3. The chain links TRBV7-9 to TRBJ2-3; D remains ambiguous. Deletions cut 5 bases from V and 2 bases from J, with 2 bases between. The germline CDR1 and CDR2 sequences are SEHNR and FQNEAQ (reference sequence). The CDR3 loop spans 11 amino acids. The CDR3 region is CASSLTDTQYF. CDR3 sequence (DNA): TGTGCCAGCAGCCTCACAGATACGCAGTATTTT. Together with reference TRBV7-9 and TRBJ2-3, the CDR3 gives the full variable domain: DTGVSQNPRHKITKRGQNVTFRCDPISEHNRLYWYRQTLGQGPEFLTYFQNEAQLEKSRLLSDRFSAERPKGSFSTLEIQRTEQGDSAMYLCASSLTDTQYFGPGTRLTVL.

The chain joins TRBV5-1 to TRBJ2-4, with 8 bases matching TRBD2. Germline loops: CDR1 SGHRS, CDR2 YFSETQ. The CDR3 totals 14 residues. V shed 5 bases and J 6 bases; nucleotides not matched to a gene: 7. CDR3 DNA sequence: TGCGCCAGCAGTCCAAATAGCGGGACAAACATTCAGTACTTC. Translating gives CASSPNSGTNIQYF. Full variable domain (remainder filled in from reference TRBV5-1 and TRBJ2-4): KAGVTQTPRYLIKTRGQQVTLSCSPISGHRSVSWYQQTPGQGLQFLFEYFSETQRNKGNFPGRFSGRQFSNSRSEMNVSTLELGDSALYLCASSPNSGTNIQYFGAGTRLSVL.

This rearrangement joins TRBV5-1 to TRBJ2-2; the match to TRBD2 covers 8 bases. V trimming: 0 bases; J trimming: 5 bases; junction bases outside the gene matches: 3. The V gene's germline CDR1 is SGHRS and CDR2 YFSETQ. The CDR3 runs to 15 residues. CDR3 DNA sequence: TGCGCCAGCAGCTTGGCGGTAGCGGGAACCGGGGAGCTGTTTTTT. Its protein is CASSLAVAGTGELFF.

This chain links TRBV7-6 with TRBJ2-3; 10 bases are a match to TRBD2. CDR1 and CDR2 from the germline V gene are SGHVS and FNYEAQ. V trimming: 1 base; J trimming: 1 base; junction bases outside the gene matches: 2. CDR3 size: 16 residues. CDR3 DNA sequence: TGTGCCAGCAGCTTAGAGCTAGCGGGAGGCACAGATACGCAGTATTTT. Its translation: CASSLELAGGTDTQYF.

The chain combines TRBV11-3 with TRBJ2-3; D is perhaps TRBD1 (6 bases). Trimming removed 1 base from V and 4 bases from J, with 9 bases in between. CDR1 is SGHNT and CDR2 is YENEEA in the germline V gene. The CDR3 is 14 amino acids. For the CDR3, the DNA is TGTGCCAGCAGCTTAGGACAGGTCGCAGATACGCAGTATTTT. Translation gives CASSLGQVADTQYF.

The V and J genes are TRBV19 and TRBJ2-1, with TRBD2 matching 8 bases. Germline values: CDR1 LNHDA, CDR2 SQIVND (reference sequence). The CDR3 spans 16 residues. V lost 6 bases to trimming and J lost 7 bases; unmatched junction nucleotides: 14. CDR3 sequence reads: CASSPGVAGKENEQFF. The CDR3 nucleotides read TGTGCCAGTAGCCCCGGGGTAGCGGGGAAGGAGAATGAGCAGTTCTTC.

This clone occurred once. The rearrangement uses TRBV3-1 (or the pseudogene TRBV3-2) and TRBJ2-5; TRBD2 might be the D (5 bases). V was pared by 5 bases and J by 3 bases, with 16 bases between. Germline V gene data show CDR1 as LGHDT and CDR2 as YNNKEL (reference sequence). The CDR3 sequence is 15 residues long. Written as DNA, the CDR3 is TGTGCCAGCAGCGACATTTATCGGGGAAAAGAGACCCAGTACTTC. Protein sequence: CASSDIYRGKETQYF.

The sample holds a few counts of this clone. The rearrangement uses TRBV7-9 and TRBJ2-6, with a weak D call TRBD2 (6 bases). Germline loops: CDR1 SEHNR, CDR2 FQNEAQ (reference sequence). V dropped 5 bases and J dropped 1 base, with 12 bases sitting between them. The CDR3 totals 16 residues. The CDR3 DNA reads TGTGCCAGCAGCCCGCGGGGAATTTCTGGGGCCAACGTCCTGACTTTC. Translation: CASSPRGISGANVLTF.

The chain employs TRBV2 and TRBJ2-3; D possibly corresponds to TRBD1 (5 bases). The CDR3 length is 14 residues. Trimming removed 9 bases at V and 3 bases at J, with 16 bases between. Germline V CDR1 and CDR2: SNHLY, FYNNEI. CDR3: CASKMTVGTDTQYF. In DNA, the CDR3 is TGTGCCAGTAAGATGACAGTGGGAACAGATACGCAGTATTTT.

The rearrangement joins TRBV9 to TRBJ1-1; D ambiguous. V lost 0 bases and J lost 6, with 12 bases in between. CDR1 is SGDLS and CDR2 is YYNGEE in the germline V gene. This CDR3 spans 14 amino acids. This CDR3 reads CASSVASNWAEAFF. CDR3 bases: TGTGCCAGCAGCGTAGCTAGCAATTGGGCTGAAGCTTTCTTT.

The chain has TRBV7-2 and TRBJ1-2, with a possible D match to TRBD1 (5 bases). Trimming pared 4 bases from V and 6 bases from J, leaving 15 bases between. Germline lookup yields CDR1 SGHTA and CDR2 FQGNSA. This CDR3 is built from 14 residues. This CDR3 reads CASSSEARAHGYTF. CDR3 bases: TGTGCCAGCAGCTCCGAGGCCAGGGCCCATGGCTACACCTTC.

This clone turned up a few times. This chain joins TRBV15 and TRBJ2-3, with 7 bases lining up with TRBD2. After removal of 0 bases from V and 1 base from J, the junction contained 1 base not matched to a gene. Germline V gene data show CDR1 as LNHNV and CDR2 as YYDKDF (reference sequence). This CDR3 is 15 amino acids long. The CDR3 loop reads CATSRDSGGTDTQYF. The DNA of the CDR3 is TGTGCCACCAGCAGAGACAGCGGGGGCACAGATACGCAGTATTTT.

The V and J genes are TRBV29-1 and TRBJ1-2, with D possibly matching TRBD1 (6 bases). The V and J ends lost 3 bases and 1 base respectively, with 18 bases between them. Germline loops: CDR1 SQVTM, CDR2 ANQGSEA. This CDR3 has 16 amino acids. CDR3 residues: CSVEGDRLGINYGYTF. The DNA of the CDR3 is TGCAGCGTTGAGGGCGACAGGCTGGGGATTAACTATGGCTACACCTTC.

The chain employs TRBV9 and TRBJ1-6, with D perhaps matching TRBD1 (5 bases). The CDR3 spans 15 residues. V was clipped by 0 bases and J by 7 bases, with 11 bases between them. Looked up from germline, CDR1 is SGDLS and CDR2 is YYNGEE. The CDR3: CASSVEGAGNSPLHF. CDR3 nucleotide sequence: TGTGCCAGCAGCGTAGAAGGGGCTGGGAATTCACCCCTCCACTTT.

The chain has TRBV11-3 and TRBJ2-6; 7 bases are a match to TRBD1. The CDR3 runs to 13 residues. Trimming took 5 bases from V and 12 from J; bases not matched to a gene: 7. CDR1 and CDR2 from the germline V gene are SGHNT and YENEEA. CDR3 nucleotide sequence: TGTGCCAGCAGCCTCGACAGGGCGGTCGTCCTGACTTTC. It is translated as CASSLDRAVVLTF.

The chain has TRBV2 and TRBJ1-4; 11 bases are shared with TRBD1. With 6 bases clipped from V and 7 bases from J, the junction kept 4 bases outside the gene matches. CDR1 SNHLY and CDR2 FYNNEI come from the germline V gene. The CDR3 totals 14 residues. CDR3: CASRDRGRSEKLFF. The CDR3 DNA sequence: TGTGCCAGCAGGGACAGGGGGCGCTCTGAAAAACTGTTTTTT.

This sequence joins TRBV9 and TRBJ2-5, with 16 bases matching TRBD2. V lost 3 bases and J lost 5; bases outside the gene matches: 13. CDR3 size: 19 residues. The germline V gene has CDR1 SGDLS and CDR2 YYNGEE. In nucleotides, the CDR3 is TGTGCCAGCAGCGCCGGGACTAGCGGGGGGGGACGTAGATTGGAGACCCAGTACTTC. Residues: CASSAGTSGGGRRLETQYF.

The chain combines TRBV18 with TRBJ2-5, with D possibly matching TRBD1 (6 bases). The CDR3 loop spans 12 amino acids. The germline V gene has CDR1 KGHSH and CDR2 LQKENI. V was cut by 3 bases and J by 4 bases, with 6 bases left in between. The CDR3 nucleotides are TGTGCCAGCTCACCCAGGGGAGAGACCCAGTACTTC. It translates to CASSPRGETQYF.

This sequence joins TRBV6-5 and TRBJ2-1, with D possibly being TRBD2 (6 bases). CDR3 length equals 11 residues. With 6 bases removed from V and 7 bases from J, the gap between germline ends came to 7 bases. Germline CDR1 MNHEY, CDR2 SVGAGI. The CDR3: CASRRGNEQFF. The CDR3 nucleotides read TGTGCCAGCAGACGGGGGAATGAGCAGTTCTTC.

This clone was picked up a small number of times. The V call is TRBV7-9, the J call TRBJ2-3; 9 nucleotides match TRBD1. This CDR3 has 14 amino acids. CDR1 and CDR2 (germline): SEHNR, FQNEAQ (reference sequence). V lost 5 bases, J lost 0 bases, and 0 bases stayed unmatched. Here the CDR3 reads CASSGQGSTDTQYF. The CDR3 DNA follows: TGTGCCAGCAGCGGACAGGGGAGCACAGATACGCAGTATTTT.

This CDR3 reads CASSRTSGGAGNIQYF. CDR3 bases: TGTGCCAGCAGCCGGACTAGCGGGGGGGCAGGAAACATTCAGTACTTC. V usage is TRBV3-1 (or the pseudogene TRBV3-2) and J usage is TRBJ2-4; 15 bases line up with TRBD2. The germline V gene encodes CDR1 LGHDT and CDR2 YNNKEL (reference sequence). V dropped 4 bases and J dropped 6; count of bases not matched to a gene: 4. The CDR3 loop spans 16 amino acids.

The chain employs TRBV2 and TRBJ2-5, with a possible D match to TRBD2 (5 bases). The ends were cut back, 4 bases at V and 5 bases at J, with 8 bases in the middle. The CDR3 sequence is 12 residues long. Looked up from germline, CDR1 is SNHLY and CDR2 is FYNNEI. The CDR3 sequence is CASSGRSETQYF. CDR3 bases: TGTGCCAGCAGTGGGAGGTCGGAGACCCAGTACTTC.

The V and J genes are TRBV10-3 and TRBJ2-2, with TRBD2 matching over 10 bases. Trimming removed 5 bases from V and 6 bases from J; junction bases left unmatched: 12. The CDR3 contains 17 residues. In germline, CDR1 is ENHRY, CDR2 SYGVKD. CDR3 sequence reads: CAISYLAGAARPGELFF. The CDR3 DNA follows: TGTGCCATCAGTTACCTAGCGGGGGCCGCGAGGCCCGGGGAGCTGTTTTTT.